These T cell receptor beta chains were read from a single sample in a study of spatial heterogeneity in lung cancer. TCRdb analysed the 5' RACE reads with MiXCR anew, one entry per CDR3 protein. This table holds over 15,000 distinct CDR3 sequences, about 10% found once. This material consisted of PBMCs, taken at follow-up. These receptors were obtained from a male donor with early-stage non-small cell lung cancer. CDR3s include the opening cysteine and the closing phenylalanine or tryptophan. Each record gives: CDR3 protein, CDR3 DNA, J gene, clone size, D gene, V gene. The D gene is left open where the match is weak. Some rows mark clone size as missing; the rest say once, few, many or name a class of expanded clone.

cdr3_aa: CASSLRSGGPLGTDTQYF; cdr3_nt: TGTGCCAGCAGCTTACGATCGGGAGGGCCGCTAGGCACAGATACGCAGTATTTT; j_call: TRBJ2-3; clone_size: many; d_call: TRBD2; v_call: TRBV7-8
cdr3_aa: CASSLNHPESEAFF; cdr3_nt: TGTGCCAGCAGCTTAAACCACCCGGAATCTGAAGCTTTCTTT; j_call: TRBJ1-1; clone_size: few; d_call: .; v_call: TRBV11-2
cdr3_aa: CASTVGGSTGELFF; cdr3_nt: TGTGCCAGCACCGTTGGGGGGAGCACCGGGGAGCTGTTTTTT; j_call: TRBJ2-2; clone_size: many; d_call: .; v_call: TRBV7-2
cdr3_aa: CASSVALNTEAFF; cdr3_nt: TGTGCCAGCAGCGTAGCGTTGAACACTGAAGCTTTCTTT; j_call: TRBJ1-1; clone_size: .; d_call: .; v_call: TRBV9
cdr3_aa: CSVEFGGRGDYEQYF; cdr3_nt: TGCAGCGTTGAATTTGGGGGGCGCGGAGACTACGAGCAGTACTTC; j_call: TRBJ2-7; clone_size: .; d_call: .; v_call: TRBV29-1
cdr3_aa: CASSQDPGGIYEQYF; cdr3_nt: TGTGCCAGCAGCCAAGATCCCGGGGGGATTTACGAGCAGTACTTC; j_call: TRBJ2-7; clone_size: .; d_call: TRBD2; v_call: TRBV3-1
cdr3_aa: CASARDSTTDTQYF; cdr3_nt: TGTGCCAGCGCAAGGGACTCGACCACAGATACGCAGTATTTT; j_call: TRBJ2-3; clone_size: many; d_call: .; v_call: TRBV7-8
cdr3_aa: CASSLEGPSALSSYNEQFF; cdr3_nt: TGTGCCAGCAGCTTAGAAGGGCCTAGCGCTTTGAGCTCCTACAATGAGCAGTTCTTC; j_call: TRBJ2-1; clone_size: .; d_call: .; v_call: TRBV11-2
cdr3_aa: CSARDPRQGYGYTF; cdr3_nt: TGCAGTGCTAGAGATCCCCGACAGGGGTATGGCTACACCTTC; j_call: TRBJ1-2; clone_size: many; d_call: TRBD1; v_call: TRBV20-1
cdr3_aa: CSASDPPRADTQYF; cdr3_nt: TGCAGTGCTTCAGATCCACCCCGGGCAGATACGCAGTATTTT; j_call: TRBJ2-3; clone_size: few; d_call: .; v_call: TRBV20-1
cdr3_aa: CASSSPGQGGYEQYF; cdr3_nt: TGTGCCAGCAGCTCCCCGGGACAGGGTGGGTACGAGCAGTACTTC; j_call: TRBJ2-7; clone_size: many; d_call: TRBD1; v_call: TRBV3-1
cdr3_aa: CSARRSSGGIVETQYF; cdr3_nt: TGCAGTGCTAGACGGTCTAGCGGGGGAATAGTAGAGACCCAGTACTTC; j_call: TRBJ2-5; clone_size: many; d_call: TRBD2; v_call: TRBV20-1
cdr3_aa: CASSSTSGREQFF; cdr3_nt: TGTGCCAGCAGCTCCACTAGCGGGCGAGAGCAGTTCTTC; j_call: TRBJ2-1; clone_size: medium-sized; d_call: TRBD2; v_call: TRBV7-2
cdr3_aa: CATSEIRGGAVRNEQFF; cdr3_nt: TGTGCCACCAGTGAAATACGCGGGGGGGCGGTGAGGAATGAGCAGTTCTTC; j_call: TRBJ2-1; clone_size: many; d_call: TRBD2; v_call: TRBV24-1
cdr3_aa: CASSFAGVSYEQYF; cdr3_nt: TGTGCCAGCAGTTTCGCCGGGGTATCCTACGAGCAGTACTTC; j_call: TRBJ2-7; clone_size: many; d_call: .; v_call: TRBV6-2/TRBV6-3
cdr3_aa: CSARRADEAFF; cdr3_nt: TGCAGTGCTCGAAGGGCAGATGAAGCTTTCTTT; j_call: TRBJ1-1; clone_size: few; d_call: .; v_call: TRBV20-1
cdr3_aa: CASQSSDTRTEAFF; cdr3_nt: TGCGCCAGTCAGTCAAGTGACACCCGCACTGAAGCTTTCTTT; j_call: TRBJ1-1; clone_size: many; d_call: .; v_call: TRBV5-1
cdr3_aa: CASSPTSGRINEQFF; cdr3_nt: TGTGCCAGCAGCCCAACTAGCGGGAGGATCAATGAGCAGTTCTTC; j_call: TRBJ2-1; clone_size: few; d_call: TRBD2; v_call: TRBV7-2
cdr3_aa: CASSFFDLRGTQYF; cdr3_nt: TGTGCCAGCAGTTTCTTTGACCTCCGGGGGACCCAGTACTTC; j_call: TRBJ2-5; clone_size: .; d_call: .; v_call: TRBV28
cdr3_aa: CSAGGAFYNEQFF; cdr3_nt: TGCAGCGCCGGGGGTGCCTTCTACAATGAGCAGTTCTTC; j_call: TRBJ2-1; clone_size: many; d_call: .; v_call: TRBV29-1
cdr3_aa: CASSQDWAGGSGAYNEQFF; cdr3_nt: TGTGCCAGCAGCCAAGATTGGGCCGGGGGTAGCGGGGCCTACAATGAGCAGTTCTTC; j_call: TRBJ2-1; clone_size: .; d_call: TRBD2; v_call: TRBV3-1
cdr3_aa: CASSLALDSSYNSPLHF; cdr3_nt: TGTGCCAGCAGCTTAGCCCTGGACAGCTCCTATAATTCACCCCTCCACTTT; j_call: TRBJ1-6; clone_size: many; d_call: .; v_call: TRBV7-9
cdr3_aa: CASSPISGRPDTQYF; cdr3_nt: TGTGCCAGCAGCCCCATTAGTGGGAGGCCAGATACGCAGTATTTT; j_call: TRBJ2-3; clone_size: many; d_call: .; v_call: TRBV7-8
cdr3_aa: CASSRTGGEQFF; cdr3_nt: TGTGCCAGCAGCCGCACAGGGGGTGAGCAGTTCTTC; j_call: TRBJ2-1; clone_size: many; d_call: TRBD1; v_call: TRBV7-7
cdr3_aa: CASSPGQFLATNEKLFF; cdr3_nt: TGTGCCAGCAGTCCGGGACAGTTTCTTGCAACTAATGAAAAACTGTTTTTT; j_call: TRBJ1-4; clone_size: many; d_call: TRBD1; v_call: TRBV6-6
cdr3_aa: CASRKQGQSYEQYF; cdr3_nt: TGTGCCAGCAGGAAACAGGGACAGTCCTACGAGCAGTACTTC; j_call: TRBJ2-7; clone_size: few; d_call: TRBD1; v_call: TRBV2
cdr3_aa: CASSLPGGANYGYTF; cdr3_nt: TGTGCCAGCAGCTTACCGGGCGGAGCTAACTATGGCTACACCTTC; j_call: TRBJ1-2; clone_size: many; d_call: .; v_call: TRBV7-9
cdr3_aa: CSVEILAGTSYEQYF; cdr3_nt: TGCAGCGTTGAGATACTAGCGGGAACCTCCTACGAGCAGTACTTC; j_call: TRBJ2-7; clone_size: few; d_call: TRBD2; v_call: TRBV29-1
cdr3_aa: CASSFLAGGYYNEQFF; cdr3_nt: TGTGCCAGCAGCTTCTTAGCGGGGGGGTATTACAATGAGCAGTTCTTC; j_call: TRBJ2-1; clone_size: few; d_call: TRBD2; v_call: TRBV11-2
cdr3_aa: CASSPTAGGETQYF; cdr3_nt: TGTGCCAGCAGCCCTACGGCAGGGGGGGAGACCCAGTACTTC; j_call: TRBJ2-5; clone_size: many; d_call: .; v_call: TRBV7-7
cdr3_aa: CASSPPSGSGTDTQYF; cdr3_nt: TGTGCCAGCAGCCCTCCTAGCGGGAGTGGCACAGATACGCAGTATTTT; j_call: TRBJ2-3; clone_size: many; d_call: TRBD2; v_call: TRBV3-1
cdr3_aa: CASTLRGGTGYEQYF; cdr3_nt: TGTGCCAGCACCCTCAGGGGGGGGACGGGGTACGAGCAGTACTTC; j_call: TRBJ2-7; clone_size: medium-sized; d_call: .; v_call: TRBV7-8
cdr3_aa: CASSPAAGSSYEQYF; cdr3_nt: TGTGCCAGCAGCCCCGCAGCCGGGAGCTCCTACGAGCAGTACTTC; j_call: TRBJ2-7; clone_size: medium-sized; d_call: .; v_call: TRBV7-7
cdr3_aa: CASSLDGWADTQYF; cdr3_nt: TGTGCCAGCAGTTTAGACGGATGGGCAGATACGCAGTATTTT; j_call: TRBJ2-3; clone_size: many; d_call: .; v_call: TRBV28
cdr3_aa: CASSPPGGGGELFF; cdr3_nt: TGTGCCAGCAGTCCCCCAGGTGGAGGAGGGGAGCTGTTTTTT; j_call: TRBJ2-2; clone_size: many; d_call: .; v_call: TRBV12-3/TRBV12-4
cdr3_aa: CAISESGLNNEQFF; cdr3_nt: TGTGCCATCAGTGAGTCGGGACTAAACAATGAGCAGTTCTTC; j_call: TRBJ2-1; clone_size: many; d_call: TRBD2; v_call: TRBV10-3
cdr3_aa: CASSPPGFSSGNTIYF; cdr3_nt: TGTGCCAGCAGCCCCCCCGGGTTCTCCTCTGGAAACACCATATATTTT; j_call: TRBJ1-3; clone_size: many; d_call: .; v_call: TRBV7-9
cdr3_aa: CASSGQSSYNSPLHF; cdr3_nt: TGTGCCAGCAGTGGACAGAGCTCCTATAATTCACCCCTCCACTTT; j_call: TRBJ1-6; clone_size: .; d_call: .; v_call: TRBV6-2/TRBV6-3
cdr3_aa: CASSTRQGSYNEQFF; cdr3_nt: TGCGCCAGCAGCACCCGACAGGGGTCCTACAATGAGCAGTTCTTC; j_call: TRBJ2-1; clone_size: many; d_call: TRBD1; v_call: TRBV5-1
cdr3_aa: CASSIRGLEKLFF; cdr3_nt: TGCGCCAGCAGCATACGAGGTCTTGAAAAACTGTTTTTT; j_call: TRBJ1-4; clone_size: few; d_call: .; v_call: TRBV5-1
cdr3_aa: CASSLNSGYQETQYF; cdr3_nt: TGTGCCAGCAGCTTGAATAGCGGGTACCAAGAGACCCAGTACTTC; j_call: TRBJ2-5; clone_size: .; d_call: TRBD2; v_call: TRBV5-6
cdr3_aa: CASSSGTSVDTQYF; cdr3_nt: TGCGCCAGCAGCTCCGGGACTAGCGTAGATACGCAGTATTTT; j_call: TRBJ2-3; clone_size: many; d_call: TRBD2; v_call: TRBV5-1
cdr3_aa: CASSFSGSTDTQYF; cdr3_nt: TGTGCCAGCAGCTTTAGCGGTAGCACAGATACGCAGTATTTT; j_call: TRBJ2-3; clone_size: many; d_call: .; v_call: TRBV13
cdr3_aa: CASSNPRDRGEDTQYF; cdr3_nt: TGTGCCAGCAGCAACCCCCGGGACAGGGGCGAGGATACGCAGTATTTT; j_call: TRBJ2-3; clone_size: many; d_call: TRBD1; v_call: TRBV9
cdr3_aa: CATSKDYYNEQFF; cdr3_nt: TGTGCCACCAGCAAGGACTACTACAATGAGCAGTTCTTC; j_call: TRBJ2-1; clone_size: many; d_call: .; v_call: TRBV15
cdr3_aa: CASSYSGETEAFF; cdr3_nt: TGTGCCAGCAGTTACTCGGGGGAGACTGAAGCTTTCTTT; j_call: TRBJ1-1; clone_size: .; d_call: .; v_call: TRBV6-2/TRBV6-3
cdr3_aa: CASSSGTLGEKLFF; cdr3_nt: TGTGCCAGCAGTTCCGGGACATTAGGTGAAAAACTGTTTTTT; j_call: TRBJ1-4; clone_size: .; d_call: .; v_call: TRBV28
cdr3_aa: CASRGTGPEAFF; cdr3_nt: TGTGCCAGCAGAGGGACAGGCCCTGAAGCTTTCTTT; j_call: TRBJ1-1; clone_size: many; d_call: TRBD1; v_call: TRBV2
cdr3_aa: CASSLEGVSYEQYF; cdr3_nt: TGTGCCAGCAGCTTGGAGGGGGTCTCCTACGAGCAGTACTTC; j_call: TRBJ2-7; clone_size: .; d_call: .; v_call: TRBV5-4
cdr3_aa: CASSDRQGAGYTEAFF; cdr3_nt: TGTGCCAGCAGTGACCGGCAGGGGGCTGGGTACACTGAAGCTTTCTTT; j_call: TRBJ1-1; clone_size: few; d_call: TRBD1; v_call: TRBV12-3/TRBV12-4